These T cell receptor beta chains were read from a single sample in a study of cytomegalovirus exposure and HLA in healthy donors. Produced via immunoSEQ multiplex PCR; TCRdb's table is partial and in-frame only. Of approximately 220,000 clones in the sample, approximately 88% were seen once. Specimen: PBMCs. The receptors here all came from a woman in her thirties in good health and CMV-seropositive. Both conserved end residues are part of each CDR3. A D gene is named only where the DNA matches it firmly. Clone size is stated in some rows and not others, as once, few, many or a class when expanded.

clone size: .; V gene: TRBV5-5; J gene: TRBJ2-7; D gene: .; CDR3 protein: CASSLEFRYEQYF; CDR3 DNA: TGTGCCAGCAGCTTGGAATTCCGCTACGAGCAGTACTTC
clone size: .; V gene: TRBV27; J gene: TRBJ2-7; D gene: TRBD1; CDR3 protein: CASSETGPFGYEQYF; CDR3 DNA: TGTGCCAGCAGCGAGACAGGGCCTTTCGGTTACGAGCAGTACTTC
clone size: .; V gene: TRBV7-2; J gene: TRBJ2-1; D gene: TRBD1; CDR3 protein: CASSRFGQGVDEQFF; CDR3 DNA: TGTGCCAGCAGCCGCTTTGGGCAGGGGGTTGATGAGCAGTTCTTC
clone size: .; V gene: TRBV7-3; J gene: TRBJ1-2; D gene: .; CDR3 protein: CAIIHPGTESLYGYTF; CDR3 DNA: TGTGCTATTATACACCCCGGGACGGAGTCCCTATATGGCTACACCTTC
clone size: .; V gene: TRBV9; J gene: TRBJ1-2; D gene: TRBD1; CDR3 protein: CASSMGQDPYGYTF; CDR3 DNA: TGTGCCAGCAGCATGGGACAGGACCCCTATGGCTACACCTTC
clone size: .; V gene: TRBV9; J gene: TRBJ1-2; D gene: TRBD1; CDR3 protein: CASSQGALDGYTF; CDR3 DNA: TGTGCCAGCAGCCAGGGGGCCTTGGATGGCTACACCTTC
clone size: .; V gene: TRBV2; J gene: TRBJ1-5; D gene: .; CDR3 protein: CASSDRDNSNQPQHF; CDR3 DNA: TGTGCCAGCAGTGACCGGGACAATAGCAATCAGCCCCAGCATTTT
clone size: once; V gene: TRBV2; J gene: TRBJ2-7; D gene: .; CDR3 protein: CASAFISSEQYF; CDR3 DNA: TGTGCCAGCGCCTTTATCAGTAGCGAGCAGTACTTC
clone size: .; V gene: TRBV6-5; J gene: TRBJ2-3; D gene: TRBD1; CDR3 protein: CASSSTRTGGDTQYF; CDR3 DNA: TGTGCCAGCAGTTCCACCCGGACAGGGGGCGATACGCAGTATTTT
clone size: .; V gene: TRBV6-5; J gene: TRBJ1-1; D gene: TRBD1; CDR3 protein: CASSTGQATEAFF; CDR3 DNA: TGTGCCAGCAGTACGGGACAGGCCACTGAAGCTTTCTTT
clone size: .; V gene: TRBV28; J gene: TRBJ2-7; D gene: TRBD2; CDR3 protein: CASSYWGGAGEQYF; CDR3 DNA: TGTGCCAGCAGTTATTGGGGGGGTGCGGGCGAGCAGTACTTC
clone size: .; V gene: TRBV9; J gene: TRBJ1-2; D gene: TRBD1; CDR3 protein: CASSVATGGNYGYTF; CDR3 DNA: TGTGCCAGCAGCGTAGCTACAGGGGGAAACTATGGCTACACCTTC
clone size: .; V gene: TRBV5-6; J gene: TRBJ1-1; D gene: .; CDR3 protein: CASSSTVNTEAFF; CDR3 DNA: TGTGCCAGCAGCTCGACAGTAAACACTGAAGCTTTCTTT
clone size: .; V gene: TRBV6-6; J gene: TRBJ1-5; D gene: .; CDR3 protein: CASSYSGGSNQPQHF; CDR3 DNA: TGTGCCAGCAGTTATTCCGGGGGTAGCAATCAGCCCCAGCATTTT
clone size: .; V gene: TRBV9; J gene: TRBJ2-7; D gene: .; CDR3 protein: CASSVEGKGEQYF; CDR3 DNA: TGTGCCAGCAGCGTAGAGGGGAAGGGAGAGCAGTACTTC
clone size: few; V gene: TRBV5-1; J gene: TRBJ1-1; D gene: .; CDR3 protein: CASSLELALTEAFF; CDR3 DNA: TGCGCCAGCAGCTTGGAGCTCGCGTTGACTGAAGCTTTCTTT
clone size: .; V gene: TRBV29-1; J gene: TRBJ2-7; D gene: TRBD1; CDR3 protein: CSGSGQGIEQYF; CDR3 DNA: TGCTCCGGGTCGGGACAGGGGATCGAGCAGTACTTC
clone size: .; V gene: TRBV2; J gene: TRBJ2-6; D gene: .; CDR3 protein: CASSPREGVLTF; CDR3 DNA: TGTGCCAGCAGTCCCCGTGAGGGCGTCCTGACTTTC
clone size: .; V gene: TRBV6-5; J gene: TRBJ1-1; D gene: .; CDR3 protein: CASSFSKNTEAFF; CDR3 DNA: TGTGCCAGCAGTTTCTCCAAGAACACTGAAGCTTTCTTT
clone size: few; V gene: TRBV27; J gene: TRBJ2-7; D gene: .; CDR3 protein: CASRGASSYEQYF; CDR3 DNA: TGTGCCAGCAGGGGGGCCAGCTCCTACGAGCAGTACTTC
clone size: .; V gene: TRBV15; J gene: TRBJ2-7; D gene: .; CDR3 protein: CATSLTGTYEQYF; CDR3 DNA: TGTGCCACCAGCCTGACAGGAACCTACGAGCAGTACTTC
clone size: .; V gene: TRBV29-1; J gene: TRBJ2-4; D gene: .; CDR3 protein: CSAGGEATRTKNIQYF; CDR3 DNA: TGCAGCGCCGGGGGCGAAGCGACGAGGACCAAAAACATTCAGTACTTC
clone size: .; V gene: TRBV6-5; J gene: TRBJ2-7; D gene: .; CDR3 protein: CASSQETGGFSEQYF; CDR3 DNA: TGTGCCAGCAGCCAGGAGACAGGCGGGTTTAGCGAGCAGTACTTC
clone size: .; V gene: TRBV30; J gene: TRBJ1-2; D gene: .; CDR3 protein: CAWSGSRGYTF; CDR3 DNA: TGTGCCTGGAGTGGAAGTAGAGGCTACACCTTC
clone size: .; V gene: TRBV29-1; J gene: TRBJ2-3; D gene: .; CDR3 protein: CSPWTEDTQYF; CDR3 DNA: TGCAGCCCCTGGACGGAAGATACGCAGTATTTT
clone size: .; V gene: TRBV5-1; J gene: TRBJ2-3; D gene: .; CDR3 protein: CASSPAGTDTQYF; CDR3 DNA: TGCGCCAGCAGCCCCGCGGGCACAGATACGCAGTATTTT
clone size: .; V gene: TRBV4-3; J gene: TRBJ1-2; D gene: .; CDR3 protein: CASSQPGGATGYTF; CDR3 DNA: TGCGCCAGCAGCCAACCCGGGGGGGCTACGGGCTACACCTTC
clone size: .; V gene: TRBV30; J gene: TRBJ2-2; D gene: .; CDR3 protein: CAWSRGINTGELFF; CDR3 DNA: TGTGCCTGGAGTAGGGGTATTAACACCGGGGAGCTGTTTTTT
clone size: .; V gene: TRBV29-1; J gene: TRBJ1-5; D gene: TRBD1; CDR3 protein: CSVGDRGNQPQHF; CDR3 DNA: TGCAGCGTGGGGGACAGGGGGAATCAGCCCCAGCATTTT
clone size: .; V gene: TRBV13; J gene: TRBJ2-3; D gene: .; CDR3 protein: CASSLNNLPDTQYF; CDR3 DNA: TGTGCCAGCAGCTTAAATAACCTCCCAGATACGCAGTATTTT
clone size: .; V gene: TRBV28; J gene: TRBJ1-5; D gene: .; CDR3 protein: CASQDSWVSNQPQHF; CDR3 DNA: TGTGCCAGCCAAGACAGCTGGGTATCAAATCAGCCCCAGCATTTT
clone size: .; V gene: TRBV7-2; J gene: TRBJ2-5; D gene: .; CDR3 protein: CASSPGETQYF; CDR3 DNA: TGTGCCAGCAGCCCAGGGGAGACCCAGTACTTC
clone size: .; V gene: TRBV2; J gene: TRBJ1-5; D gene: TRBD1; CDR3 protein: CASSGGRQGNNQPQHF; CDR3 DNA: TGTGCCAGCTCCGGGGGTAGACAGGGCAACAATCAGCCCCAGCATTTT
clone size: once; V gene: TRBV20-1; J gene: TRBJ2-5; D gene: TRBD1; CDR3 protein: CSAKQGETQYF; CDR3 DNA: TGCAGTGCTAAACAGGGGGAGACCCAGTACTTC
clone size: .; V gene: TRBV5-5; J gene: TRBJ1-2; D gene: .; CDR3 protein: CASRRPGTNYGYTF; CDR3 DNA: TGTGCCAGCAGGCGCCCCGGGACTAACTATGGCTACACCTTC
clone size: .; V gene: TRBV6-5; J gene: TRBJ2-7; D gene: .; CDR3 protein: CASRPRGREIYEQYF; CDR3 DNA: TGTGCCAGCAGACCACGGGGGCGGGAGATATACGAGCAGTACTTC
clone size: .; V gene: TRBV29-1; J gene: TRBJ1-2; D gene: TRBD1; CDR3 protein: CSVGGTGDGYTF; CDR3 DNA: TGCAGCGTTGGGGGGACAGGGGATGGCTACACCTTC
clone size: .; V gene: TRBV28; J gene: TRBJ2-1; D gene: TRBD2; CDR3 protein: CASSPPPGGPHANEQFF; CDR3 DNA: TGTGCCAGCAGTCCCCCCCCGGGGGGGCCCCACGCCAATGAGCAGTTCTTC
clone size: .; V gene: TRBV13; J gene: TRBJ2-7; D gene: .; CDR3 protein: CASMGTGVTYEQYF; CDR3 DNA: TGTGCCAGCATGGGGACGGGGGTTACCTACGAGCAGTACTTC
clone size: .; V gene: TRBV4-1; J gene: TRBJ1-1; D gene: .; CDR3 protein: CASSQEPQTENTEAFF; CDR3 DNA: TGCGCCAGCAGCCAAGAACCTCAGACAGAGAACACTGAAGCTTTCTTT
clone size: .; V gene: TRBV27; J gene: TRBJ2-2; D gene: .; CDR3 protein: CASSFRDTNTGELFF; CDR3 DNA: TGTGCCAGCAGTTTCCGCGACACTAACACCGGGGAGCTGTTTTTT
clone size: .; V gene: TRBV29-1; J gene: TRBJ1-3; D gene: .; CDR3 protein: CSVALTTGTSGNTIYF; CDR3 DNA: TGCAGCGTTGCCCTAACTACCGGGACCTCTGGAAACACCATATATTTT
clone size: .; V gene: TRBV5-1; J gene: TRBJ2-1; D gene: .; CDR3 protein: CASSLDLGRAYEQFF; CDR3 DNA: TGCGCCAGCAGCTTGGACCTCGGGAGAGCGTATGAGCAGTTCTTC
clone size: .; V gene: TRBV30; J gene: TRBJ1-4; D gene: TRBD1; CDR3 protein: CAGTGVPIEKLFF; CDR3 DNA: TGTGCCGGGACAGGGGTTCCTATTGAAAAACTGTTTTTT